These T cell receptor beta chains were read from a single sample in a study of T-cell memory formation after mild COVID-19. Each CDR3 protein is one row after TCRdb ran MiXCR on the 5' RACE reads. The sample holds about 210,000 distinct CDR3 sequences; roughly 27% are singletons and the top ten take 11%. The sequencing input was PBMCs or a T cell subset sorted from them (not recorded which). The receptors stem from an adult woman who had mild COVID-19 (a few samples of this study predate the infection). Cell type and time point are not known. CDR3s leave out the opening cysteine and the closing phenylalanine or tryptophan. The order of the fields is CDR3 protein, J gene, CDR3 length, V gene.

CDR3 protein: ASSEAGTYEQY
J gene: TRBJ2-7
CDR3 length: 11
V gene: TRBV7-9

CDR3 protein: SAGLDSTGELF
J gene: TRBJ2-2
CDR3 length: 11
V gene: TRBV29-1

CDR3 protein: ASSSTYRLRRETQY
J gene: TRBJ2-5
CDR3 length: 14
V gene: TRBV6-5

CDR3 protein: ASSPFEGPDTQY
J gene: TRBJ2-3
CDR3 length: 12
V gene: TRBV18

CDR3 protein: ASRRGRTYEQY
J gene: TRBJ2-7
CDR3 length: 11
V gene: TRBV25-1

CDR3 protein: ASSSVQGLGTEAF
J gene: TRBJ1-1
CDR3 length: 13
V gene: TRBV12-3/TRBV12-4

CDR3 protein: ASSVGQSSSYEQY
J gene: TRBJ2-7
CDR3 length: 13
V gene: TRBV9

CDR3 protein: ASSLAGTSGSNEQF
J gene: TRBJ2-1
CDR3 length: 14
V gene: TRBV5-1

CDR3 protein: SAVHPVVPAEAF
J gene: TRBJ1-1
CDR3 length: 12
V gene: TRBV29-1

CDR3 protein: ASSPRDRGRDTQY
J gene: TRBJ2-3
CDR3 length: 13
V gene: TRBV18

CDR3 protein: ASSRTEGDYGYT
J gene: TRBJ1-2
CDR3 length: 12
V gene: TRBV5-1

CDR3 protein: ASSWGLGQVSNTGELF
J gene: TRBJ2-2
CDR3 length: 16
V gene: TRBV5-1

CDR3 protein: ASSSSFGDETQY
J gene: TRBJ2-5
CDR3 length: 12
V gene: TRBV7-3

CDR3 protein: ATSDLGASSEAF
J gene: TRBJ1-1
CDR3 length: 12
V gene: TRBV24-1

CDR3 protein: SAAYRGVNTEAF
J gene: TRBJ1-1
CDR3 length: 12
V gene: TRBV20-1

CDR3 protein: AWSTGKPYEQY
J gene: TRBJ2-7
CDR3 length: 11
V gene: TRBV30

CDR3 protein: ASSATGGGSRPQH
J gene: TRBJ1-5
CDR3 length: 13
V gene: TRBV5-1

CDR3 protein: ASSLQGSEQY
J gene: TRBJ2-7
CDR3 length: 10
V gene: TRBV12-3/TRBV12-4

CDR3 protein: SVDPGTSEAF
J gene: TRBJ1-1
CDR3 length: 10
V gene: TRBV29-1

CDR3 protein: ASSQPPGTGYHSPSGANVLT
J gene: TRBJ2-6
CDR3 length: 20
V gene: TRBV3-1

CDR3 protein: ASMSLGEQF
J gene: TRBJ2-1
CDR3 length: 9
V gene: TRBV4-1

CDR3 protein: ASSAGGRRVSTDTQY
J gene: TRBJ2-3
CDR3 length: 15
V gene: TRBV19

CDR3 protein: ASRDRDMEKLF
J gene: TRBJ1-4
CDR3 length: 11
V gene: TRBV13

CDR3 protein: ASSARSRDLKGISYEQY
J gene: TRBJ2-7
CDR3 length: 17
V gene: TRBV19

CDR3 protein: ASSSNLAGTDTQY
J gene: TRBJ2-3
CDR3 length: 13
V gene: TRBV18

CDR3 protein: ASSQGERGARETQY
J gene: TRBJ2-5
CDR3 length: 14
V gene: TRBV3-1

CDR3 protein: ASSLRQGVYTGELF
J gene: TRBJ2-2
CDR3 length: 14
V gene: TRBV27

CDR3 protein: ASSSSSGTPSTDTQY
J gene: TRBJ2-3
CDR3 length: 15
V gene: TRBV5-1

CDR3 protein: ASSLRDQETQY
J gene: TRBJ2-5
CDR3 length: 11
V gene: TRBV12-3/TRBV12-4

CDR3 protein: ASSLGLSGEGELF
J gene: TRBJ2-2
CDR3 length: 13
V gene: TRBV11-2

CDR3 protein: ASSYVAGRIGDTEAF
J gene: TRBJ1-1
CDR3 length: 15
V gene: TRBV27

CDR3 protein: SARGVRREPQH
J gene: TRBJ1-5
CDR3 length: 11
V gene: TRBV20-1

CDR3 protein: ASLKGRATEAF
J gene: TRBJ1-1
CDR3 length: 11
V gene: TRBV6-1

CDR3 protein: SASRQGALLTGELF
J gene: TRBJ2-2
CDR3 length: 14
V gene: TRBV20-1

CDR3 protein: ASSFVITSSGNEQY
J gene: TRBJ2-7
CDR3 length: 14
V gene: TRBV12-3/TRBV12-4

CDR3 protein: ASSYRGSQPQH
J gene: TRBJ1-5
CDR3 length: 11
V gene: TRBV7-9

CDR3 protein: ASSPNIGGNTGELF
J gene: TRBJ2-2
CDR3 length: 14
V gene: TRBV5-1